The 6 T cell receptor beta chains below come from one sample, sequenced in a study of technical replicates of blood from several donors. The protocol was immunoSEQ multiplex PCR, while the TCRdb copy is restricted to in-frame clones and leaves out a portion. This table holds approximately 44,000 clones, about 96% found once. Input material: T cells isolated from PBMCs. The origin of the receptors is a human donor in good health.

This chain connects TRBV11-2 to TRBJ2-7; 9 positions agree with TRBD1. Trimming removed 5 bases from V and 4 bases from J; junction bases left unmatched: 6. CDR1 and CDR2 (germline): SGHAT, FQNNGV. The CDR3 runs 14 residues. CDR3 bases: TGTGCCAGCAGCCCTGACAGGGGGAGGTACGAGCAGTACTTC. It codes for CASSPDRGRYEQYF.

V and J are TRBV4-2 and TRBJ2-7, with D maybe TRBD2 (5 bases). Trimming removed 0 bases at V and 4 bases at J, with 13 bases between. CDR1 is LGHNA, CDR2 YNFKEQ, per germline. CDR3 length: 15 amino acids. CDR3 bases: TGTGCCAGCAGCCAAGAGACTACTCGACAATACGAGCAGTACTTC. Translating gives CASSQETTRQYEQYF.

The chain joins TRBV2 to TRBJ2-7; TRBD2 aligns across 7 bases. CDR1 and CDR2 from the germline V gene are SNHLY and FYNNEI. The CDR3 totals 12 residues. Trimming cost V 8 bases and J 7 bases; bases outside gene matches: 8. The CDR3 coding sequence is TGTGCCAGCGAGCTAGCGGCTCTGGAGCAGTACTTC. Its protein is CASELAALEQYF.

V gene TRBV5-1 combines with J gene TRBJ2-1, with 10 bases lining up with TRBD2. Germline CDR1 and CDR2: SGHRS and YFSETQ. V shed 4 bases and J 0 bases; nucleotides not matched to a gene: 4. This CDR3 has 16 residues. For the CDR3, the DNA is TGCGCCAGCAGCCCTAGCGGGAGTTTCTCCTACAATGAGCAGTTCTTC. Translating it yields CASSPSGSFSYNEQFF.

The chain has TRBV12-2 and TRBJ2-1; the table calls TRBD1, which could not be checked here. TRBV12-2 is given as a pseudogene. The CDR3 is 14 amino acids. CDR3 bases: TGTGCAAGTCACACCGACATTTCCTACAATGAGCAGTTCTTC. Its translation is CASHTDISYNEQFF.

This chain links TRBV4-1 with TRBJ2-1, with 8 nucleotides matching TRBD1. V dropped 3 bases and J dropped 7; count of bases not matched to a gene: 2. This CDR3 has 13 amino acids. Germline V lookup: CDR1 MGHRA, CDR2 YSYEKL. The CDR3 DNA reads as TGCGCCAGCAGCCACGGACAGGGAAATGAGCAGTTCTTC. Its translation is CASSHGQGNEQFF.